A single sample is the source of the 25 T cell receptor beta chains below, sequenced in a study of a mutant IDH1 vaccine in newly diagnosed glioma. Assay used: immunoSEQ multiplex PCR; TCRdb lists only in-frame clones, some missing. This table holds roughly 30,000 clones, around 92% found once. Time point defined: week 5, during vaccination. All doses held 300 ug of mutant IDH1 20-mer peptide, with topical imiquimod. The antigens of these receptors remain unknown. This specimen was PBMCs, taken from a glioma patient whose treatment included an IDH1 peptide vaccine. The receptor set was obtained from a man in his late teens or twenties with glioma.

The rearrangement uses TRBV6-5 and TRBJ2-5; tentatively, D is TRBD1 or TRBD2 (6 bases each). The CDR3 consists of 15 residues. Germline assignment: CDR1 MNHEY and CDR2 SVGAGI. Trimming took 6 bases from V and 1 from J, leaving 15 bases between them. In nucleotides, the CDR3 is TGTGCCAGCAGCCACCCCAGGGGAGGCCAAGAGACCCAGTACTTC. Amino acid sequence: CASSHPRGGQETQYF.

V is TRBV30 and J is TRBJ2-5; possibly TRBD2 for D (5 bases). The end of the DNA fits TRBJ2-7 better, so the J call may be wrong. CDR1 GTSNPN and CDR2 SVGIG come from the germline V gene (reference sequence). This CDR3 comprises 13 residues. The CDR3 region has the DNA TGTGCCTGGAGTCCAAGCGGCACCTACGAGCAGTACTTC. Translated, it gives CAWSPSGTYEQYF.

The chain has TRBV5-1 and TRBJ2-7, with 8 nucleotides matching TRBD1. The CDR3 totals 13 residues. The V and J ends lost 4 bases and 3 bases, in that order; junction bases with no gene match: 3. Germline loops: CDR1 SGHRS, CDR2 YFSETQ. The CDR3 DNA sequence: TGCGCCAGCAGCACTGGACAGGGCTACGAGCAGTACTTC. Protein sequence: CASSTGQGYEQYF. The whole variable domain, remainder taken from reference TRBV5-1 and TRBJ2-7, is KAGVTQTPRYLIKTRGQQVTLSCSPISGHRSVSWYQQTPGQGLQFLFEYFSETQRNKGNFPGRFSGRQFSNSRSEMNVSTLELGDSALYLCASSTGQGYEQYFGPGTRLTVT.

This clone was picked up one time. The rearrangement uses TRBV6-4 and TRBJ2-1; TRBD2 aligns across 7 bases. From germline, CDR1 is MRHNA and CDR2 SNTAGT. The trim removed 2 bases at V and 5 bases at J, leaving 6 bases unmatched. This CDR3 is built from 15 residues. The DNA of the CDR3 is TGTGCCAGCAGTGACGGGCCTAGCGGAAACAATGAGCAGTTCTTC. It encodes CASSDGPSGNNEQFF.

The chain carries TRBV25-1 and TRBJ2-5; TRBD2 matches at 10 bases. Trimming at V came to 3 bases and at J to 5 bases, leaving 6 bases not matched to a gene. CDR1 and CDR2 (germline): MGHDK, SYGVNS. The CDR3 loop spans 15 amino acids. CDR3: CASSDLAGVRETQYF. CDR3 DNA: TGTGCCAGCAGTGACCTAGCGGGAGTAAGGGAGACCCAGTACTTC.

V usage is TRBV4-2 and J usage is TRBJ2-1; tentative D call: TRBD1 (6 bases). CDR1 is LGHNA and CDR2 is YNFKEQ in the germline V gene. The CDR3 totals 15 residues. Trimming took 1 base from V and 2 from J, leaving 9 bases between them. The CDR3: CASSQGGPAYNEQFF. The CDR3 DNA sequence: TGTGCCAGCAGCCAAGGGGGGCCCGCCTACAATGAGCAGTTCTTC.

V is TRBV6-5 and J is TRBJ2-3; D is possibly TRBD2 (6 bases). The germline CDR1 and CDR2 sequences are MNHEY and SVGAGI. With 4 bases removed from V and 3 bases from J, the gap between germline ends came to 17 bases. The CDR3 is made up of 16 amino acids. The CDR3 loop is CASSSTGLQITDTQYF. CDR3 nucleotides: TGTGCCAGCAGTTCGACTGGACTACAAATTACAGATACGCAGTATTTT.

The V call is TRBV28, the J call TRBJ1-1, with D perhaps TRBD1 (5 bases). The CDR3 length is 14 residues. Trimming pared 8 bases from V and 5 bases from J, leaving 18 bases between. The germline gives CDR1 MDHEN, CDR2 SYDVKM. CDR3 region: CASPPTGGGTEAFF. The CDR3 DNA reads as TGTGCCAGCCCCCCAACTGGGGGTGGGACTGAAGCTTTCTTT.

The sample holds a few counts of this clone. This chain links TRBV6-5 with TRBJ1-4; D remains ambiguous. Germline CDR1 and CDR2: MNHEY and SVGAGI. V lost 5 bases and J 10 bases, leaving 11 bases between the germline ends. The CDR3 extends over 12 amino acids. Here the CDR3 reads CASSLPVRKLFF. In DNA form, the CDR3 reads TGTGCCAGCAGTCTCCCCGTGAGAAAACTGTTTTTT.

The chain is built from TRBV6-5 and TRBJ1-4; D is unresolved. Between the trimmed V and J ends, which lost 0 bases and 0 bases, there was a span of 8 bases. This CDR3 has 16 amino acids. Germline values: CDR1 MNHEY, CDR2 SVGAGI. CDR3 amino acids: CASSYSGPPTNEKLFF. In DNA form, the CDR3 reads TGTGCCAGCAGTTACTCGGGCCCCCCAACTAATGAAAAACTGTTTTTT.

V gene TRBV6-5 combines with J gene TRBJ2-1; D may match TRBD1 or TRBD2 (7 bases each). This CDR3 has 14 residues. Between the trimmed V and J ends, which lost 6 bases and 6 bases, there was a span of 15 bases. In germline, CDR1 is MNHEY, CDR2 SVGAGI. CDR3 nucleotide sequence: TGTGCCAGCAGGACTCAGGGGGGGGGCAATGAGCAGTTCTTC. This encodes CASRTQGGGNEQFF.

The chain combines TRBV4-3 with TRBJ2-5; 7 positions match TRBD2. The germline V gene has CDR1 LGHNA and CDR2 YSLEER. V shed 0 bases, J shed 7 bases, and the junction held 8 bases outside the gene matches. The CDR3 is 15 amino acids. CDR3 sequence reads: CASSQDRGGSGTQYF. The DNA of the CDR3 is TGCGCCAGCAGCCAAGATCGCGGGGGTTCAGGGACCCAGTACTTC.

The gene calls are TRBV7-2 and TRBJ1-2; no clear D. The CDR3 is made up of 13 amino acids. The V and J ends lost 5 bases and 4 bases respectively, with 11 bases between them. Germline V CDR1 and CDR2: SGHTA, FQGNSA. CDR3 sequence (DNA): TGTGCCAGCAGCCCCCATCAGATCTATGGCTACACCTTC. Translation gives CASSPHQIYGYTF. Together with reference TRBV7-2 and TRBJ1-2, the CDR3 gives the full variable domain: GAGVSQSPSNKVTEKGKDVELRCDPISGHTALYWYRQSLGQGLEFLIYFQGNSAPDKSGLPSDRFSAERTGGSVSTLTIQRTQQEDSAVYLCASSPHQIYGYTFGSGTRLTVV.

The chain couples TRBV19 to TRBJ1-4; possibly TRBD1 for D (5 bases). The CDR3 loop spans 14 amino acids. The ends were cut back, 5 bases at V and 0 bases at J, with 7 bases in the middle. From germline, CDR1 is LNHDA and CDR2 SQIVND (reference sequence). For the CDR3, the DNA is TGTGCCAGTAGTCGACAGTCAACTAATGAAAAACTGTTTTTT. This codes for CASSRQSTNEKLFF.

The chain is built from TRBV7-2 and TRBJ2-7; D not certain. The CDR3 covers 12 residues. Trimming left V 2 bases short and J 2 bases short, with 4 bases between. Germline CDR1 is SGHTA and CDR2 is FQGNSA. The CDR3 region has the DNA TGTGCCAGCAGCTTAACAACCTACGAGCAGTACTTC. Its protein is CASSLTTYEQYF.

The gene calls are TRBV5-8 and TRBJ2-5; D is ambiguous. Per the germline V gene, CDR1 is SGHTS and CDR2 is YDEGEE. Trimming removed 4 bases at V and 1 base at J, with 5 bases between. This CDR3 is 12 amino acids long. CDR3 residues: CASSQSQETQYF. The CDR3, as DNA: TGTGCCAGCAGCCAAAGCCAAGAGACCCAGTACTTC.

The gene calls are TRBV7-2 and TRBJ2-7; D gene uncertain. The length of the CDR3 is 12 residues. Trimming removed 5 bases from V and 3 bases from J, with 8 bases in between. The V gene's germline CDR1 is SGHTA and CDR2 FQGNSA. The CDR3 reads CASSPSDYEQYF. The DNA for the CDR3 is TGTGCCAGCAGCCCATCAGACTACGAGCAGTACTTC.

This clone was detected only a few times. This chain links TRBV9 with TRBJ1-2, with TRBD1 matching 11 bases. V trimming: 4 bases; J trimming: 6 bases; junction bases outside the gene matches: 5. CDR1 is SGDLS and CDR2 is YYNGEE in the germline V gene. The CDR3 is 14 residues long. The CDR3 DNA follows: TGTGCCAGCAGCCTAAGGACAGGGGGCGATGGCTACACCTTC. Translated: CASSLRTGGDGYTF. Variable domain in full (rest from reference TRBV9 and TRBJ1-2): DSGVTQTPKHLITATGQRVTLRCSPRSGDLSVYWYQQSLDQGLQFLIQYYNGEERAKGNILERFSAQQFPDLHSELNLSSLELGDSALYFCASSLRTGGDGYTFGSGTRLTVV.

The CDR3 DNA follows: TGTGCCCATGACGGCGGGGCCCCGAACACCGGGGAGCTGTTTTTT. Translating gives CAHDGGAPNTGELFF. The chain employs TRBV7-9 and TRBJ2-2; possible D gene TRBD2, 6 bases. Trimming pared 11 bases from V and 0 bases from J, leaving 16 bases between. Germline CDR1 SEHNR, CDR2 FQNEAQ (reference sequence). This CDR3 contains 15 residues.

The V gene is TRBV10-3, the J gene TRBJ1-1; TRBD1 is a possible D gene (6 bases). CDR3 length: 14 amino acids. Germline V gives CDR1 ENHRY, CDR2 SYGVKD. The V gene lost 4 bases and the J gene lost 4 bases, with 13 bases spanning the gap. The CDR3 reads CAISVKGEGTEAFF. DNA of the CDR3: TGTGCCATCAGTGTTAAGGGGGAAGGCACTGAAGCTTTCTTT.

The chain joins TRBV6-5 to TRBJ1-6, with D uncertain. CDR1 is MNHEY, CDR2 SVGAGI, per germline. Trimming cost V 5 bases and J 9 bases, with 14 bases left between them. This CDR3 is 14 amino acids long. CDR3 in DNA: TGTGCCAGCAGTCCTCGGTTTGGTGGTTCACCCCTCCACTTT. Protein sequence: CASSPRFGGSPLHF.

The gene calls are TRBV2 and TRBJ1-2; 9 nucleotides align to TRBD1. Trimming cost V 7 bases and J 4 bases; bases outside gene matches: 10. This CDR3 is built from 15 residues. Looked up from germline, CDR1 is SNHLY and CDR2 is FYNNEI. In DNA form, the CDR3 reads TGTGCCAGCATTACAGGGGGCCCCCCCTCCTATGGCTACACCTTC. It is translated as CASITGGPPSYGYTF.

The rearrangement uses TRBV2 and TRBJ2-7, with 12 bases aligning to TRBD2. V gave up 3 bases and J gave up 1 base; unmatched junction bases: 7. The CDR3 consists of 17 residues. From germline, CDR1 is SNHLY and CDR2 FYNNEI. CDR3 in DNA: TGTGCCAGCAGTGAGGCTAGCGGGAGGGCCCCATCCTACGAGCAGTACTTC. Translating it yields CASSEASGRAPSYEQYF.

This clone was seen only a few times. This chain connects TRBV6-5 to TRBJ1-1; D remains ambiguous. This CDR3 spans 12 amino acids. Germline V lookup: CDR1 MNHEY, CDR2 SVGAGI. Trimming pared 8 bases from V and 2 bases from J, leaving 9 bases between. The CDR3 DNA is TGTGCCAGCTCCGGCCGAAACACTGAAGCTTTCTTT. As protein: CASSGRNTEAFF.

V gene TRBV4-1 combines with J gene TRBJ2-2, with D unresolved. This CDR3 is 15 amino acids long. Germline V gene sequence: CDR1 MGHRA, CDR2 YSYEKL. Trimming removed 3 bases at V and 6 bases at J, with 14 bases between. The chain's CDR3 is CASSHTSGHPGELFF. CDR3 DNA: TGCGCCAGCAGCCACACTTCAGGTCATCCCGGGGAGCTGTTTTTT.